This T cell receptor beta chain is from a study of T cell repertoires in cytomegalovirus infection. Across the whole study: As its CMV epitopes, the study selected recently identified HLA-C-restricted and well-studied HLA-B-restricted targets. In public TCR beta signatures, there were indications of both CMV infection and matching HLA type. General study points: Clonotype analysis showed dominance of the ex vivo response by HLA-C-restricted CMV-specific TCR beta clonotypes. Adding up the frequency of public TCR beta families identified people who carried CMV plus the relevant HLA.

In its sample, this clonotype was seen a few times. Its antigen is unidentified. Trimming left V 5 bases short and J 6 bases short, with 22 bases between. Germline CDR1 and CDR2: SGHVS and FQNEAQ. This CDR3 is 16 amino acids long. Via MiXCR, TCRdb re-called the reads, giving one row per CDR3 protein. The sample holds around 710,000 distinct CDR3 sequences, 25% to 30% seen once. The clonotype was recovered from a human donor in good health (CMV status not recorded). Some clones in this sample may be carry-over from other donors' samples. Specimen: cultured CD8+ T cells from PBMCs, collected from culture after CMV antigen stimulation. The V gene is TRBV7-8, the J gene TRBJ1-2; D possibly corresponds to TRBD1 (5 bases). The CDR3 protein is CASSPRDGGEMDGYTF. CDR3 in DNA: TGTGCCAGCAGCCCACGGGACGGAGGAGAGATGGATGGCTACACCTTC.